Below, 8 T cell receptor beta chains from the same sample are listed, as sequenced in a study of T cell responses to AZD1222 COVID-19 vaccine. Clones were read by immunoSEQ multiplex PCR, and TCRdb kept only the in-frame ones, dropping some. The sample holds roughly 150,000 clones; 90% are singletons and the top ten take 5% to 6.5%. Sample: peripheral blood, taken 28 days after the second AZD1222 dose. These receptors came from an adult who received the AZD1222 COVID-19 vaccine.

The chain recombines TRBV28 with TRBJ2-7; 8 nucleotides agree with TRBD1. The CDR3 contains 13 residues. Germline loops: CDR1 MDHEN, CDR2 SYDVKM. V shed 2 bases and J 8 bases; nucleotides not matched to a gene: 5. CDR3: CASSLPGQGKQYF. The CDR3 DNA follows: TGTGCCAGCAGTTTACCCGGACAGGGAAAGCAGTACTTC.

This clone came up a few times. The chain joins TRBV19 to TRBJ1-4, with unresolved D. V was cut by 5 bases and J by 6 bases, with 16 bases left in between. The CDR3 runs 15 residues. Germline values: CDR1 LNHDA, CDR2 SQIVND (reference sequence). Here the CDR3 reads CASSRSLVGDEKLFF. In DNA, the CDR3 is TGTGCCAGTAGTCGATCCCTGGTTGGGGATGAAAAACTGTTTTTT. The full variable domain, in which reference TRBV19 and TRBJ1-4 provide the parts outside the CDR3, is DGGITQSPKYLFRKEGQNVTLSCEQNLNHDAMYWYRQDPGQGLRLIYYSQIVNDFQKGDIAEGYSVSREKKESFPLTVTSAQKNPTAFYLCASSRSLVGDEKLFFGSGTQLSVL.

CDR3 bases: TGTGCCAGCAGCTTAGTCGGGACAGGGGATTCACCCCTCCACTTT. It yields the protein CASSLVGTGDSPLHF. The chain employs TRBV7-8 and TRBJ1-6; 10 bases fit TRBD1. The CDR3 spans 15 residues. Losses at the gene ends were 1 base for V and 8 bases for J; bases not matched to a gene: 2. Germline assignment: CDR1 SGHVS and CDR2 FQNEAQ.

The chain uses TRBV18 and TRBJ1-2; D is ambiguous. The CDR3 has 13 amino acids. Trimming stripped 2 bases from V and 5 bases from J, with 9 bases between. Germline-derived CDR1 and CDR2 are KGHSH and LQKENI. Here the CDR3 reads CASSPDADYGYTF. DNA for the CDR3: TGTGCCAGCTCACCAGACGCAGATTATGGCTACACCTTC.

The CDR3 DNA is TGTGCCAGCAGTTTATACCCCCCGGGAGGCAGGGCTTACTATGGCTACACCTTC. As protein: CASSLYPPGGRAYYGYTF. This rearrangement joins TRBV27 to TRBJ1-2; a possible D gene is TRBD1 (5 bases). There are 18 residues in the CDR3. With 1 base removed from V and 3 bases from J, the gap between germline ends came to 21 bases. Germline CDR1 MNHEY, CDR2 SMNVEV (reference sequence).

This clone has just a few counts. This chain links TRBV24-1 with TRBJ1-5, with D unresolved. CDR3 length: 13 residues. Germline V gives CDR1 KGHDR, CDR2 SFDVKD. V shed 0 bases and J shed 4 bases, with 3 bases lying between them. This CDR3 is CATSDLWNQPQHF. DNA of the CDR3: TGTGCCACCAGTGATTTGTGGAATCAGCCCCAGCATTTT.

The rearrangement links TRBV5-6 to TRBJ1-6, with TRBD1 identical over 7 bases. Germline-derived CDR1 and CDR2 are SGHDT and YYEEEE. V trimming: 3 bases; J trimming: 0 bases; junction bases outside the gene matches: 6. The CDR3 length is 17 residues. CDR3 nucleotide sequence: TGTGCCAGCAGCTCGGGACAGATTAGCTCCTATAATTCACCCCTCCACTTT. This codes for CASSSGQISSYNSPLHF. The whole variable domain, filled in from reference TRBV5-6 and TRBJ1-6, reads DAGVTQSPTHLIKTRGQQVTLRCSPKSGHDTVSWYQQALGQGPQFIFQYYEEEERQRGNFPDRFSGHQFPNYSSELNVNALLLGDSALYLCASSSGQISSYNSPLHFGNGTRLTVT.

The chain carries TRBV30 and TRBJ2-5; the D gene is possibly TRBD2 (5 bases). The CDR3 is 14 residues long. CDR1 GTSNPN and CDR2 SVGIG come from the germline V gene (reference sequence). V was trimmed by 0 bases and J by 4 bases, leaving 12 bases between them. The CDR3: CAWSVLRTLETQYF. Here the CDR3 DNA reads TGTGCCTGGAGTGTACTTAGGACTTTAGAGACCCAGTACTTC.